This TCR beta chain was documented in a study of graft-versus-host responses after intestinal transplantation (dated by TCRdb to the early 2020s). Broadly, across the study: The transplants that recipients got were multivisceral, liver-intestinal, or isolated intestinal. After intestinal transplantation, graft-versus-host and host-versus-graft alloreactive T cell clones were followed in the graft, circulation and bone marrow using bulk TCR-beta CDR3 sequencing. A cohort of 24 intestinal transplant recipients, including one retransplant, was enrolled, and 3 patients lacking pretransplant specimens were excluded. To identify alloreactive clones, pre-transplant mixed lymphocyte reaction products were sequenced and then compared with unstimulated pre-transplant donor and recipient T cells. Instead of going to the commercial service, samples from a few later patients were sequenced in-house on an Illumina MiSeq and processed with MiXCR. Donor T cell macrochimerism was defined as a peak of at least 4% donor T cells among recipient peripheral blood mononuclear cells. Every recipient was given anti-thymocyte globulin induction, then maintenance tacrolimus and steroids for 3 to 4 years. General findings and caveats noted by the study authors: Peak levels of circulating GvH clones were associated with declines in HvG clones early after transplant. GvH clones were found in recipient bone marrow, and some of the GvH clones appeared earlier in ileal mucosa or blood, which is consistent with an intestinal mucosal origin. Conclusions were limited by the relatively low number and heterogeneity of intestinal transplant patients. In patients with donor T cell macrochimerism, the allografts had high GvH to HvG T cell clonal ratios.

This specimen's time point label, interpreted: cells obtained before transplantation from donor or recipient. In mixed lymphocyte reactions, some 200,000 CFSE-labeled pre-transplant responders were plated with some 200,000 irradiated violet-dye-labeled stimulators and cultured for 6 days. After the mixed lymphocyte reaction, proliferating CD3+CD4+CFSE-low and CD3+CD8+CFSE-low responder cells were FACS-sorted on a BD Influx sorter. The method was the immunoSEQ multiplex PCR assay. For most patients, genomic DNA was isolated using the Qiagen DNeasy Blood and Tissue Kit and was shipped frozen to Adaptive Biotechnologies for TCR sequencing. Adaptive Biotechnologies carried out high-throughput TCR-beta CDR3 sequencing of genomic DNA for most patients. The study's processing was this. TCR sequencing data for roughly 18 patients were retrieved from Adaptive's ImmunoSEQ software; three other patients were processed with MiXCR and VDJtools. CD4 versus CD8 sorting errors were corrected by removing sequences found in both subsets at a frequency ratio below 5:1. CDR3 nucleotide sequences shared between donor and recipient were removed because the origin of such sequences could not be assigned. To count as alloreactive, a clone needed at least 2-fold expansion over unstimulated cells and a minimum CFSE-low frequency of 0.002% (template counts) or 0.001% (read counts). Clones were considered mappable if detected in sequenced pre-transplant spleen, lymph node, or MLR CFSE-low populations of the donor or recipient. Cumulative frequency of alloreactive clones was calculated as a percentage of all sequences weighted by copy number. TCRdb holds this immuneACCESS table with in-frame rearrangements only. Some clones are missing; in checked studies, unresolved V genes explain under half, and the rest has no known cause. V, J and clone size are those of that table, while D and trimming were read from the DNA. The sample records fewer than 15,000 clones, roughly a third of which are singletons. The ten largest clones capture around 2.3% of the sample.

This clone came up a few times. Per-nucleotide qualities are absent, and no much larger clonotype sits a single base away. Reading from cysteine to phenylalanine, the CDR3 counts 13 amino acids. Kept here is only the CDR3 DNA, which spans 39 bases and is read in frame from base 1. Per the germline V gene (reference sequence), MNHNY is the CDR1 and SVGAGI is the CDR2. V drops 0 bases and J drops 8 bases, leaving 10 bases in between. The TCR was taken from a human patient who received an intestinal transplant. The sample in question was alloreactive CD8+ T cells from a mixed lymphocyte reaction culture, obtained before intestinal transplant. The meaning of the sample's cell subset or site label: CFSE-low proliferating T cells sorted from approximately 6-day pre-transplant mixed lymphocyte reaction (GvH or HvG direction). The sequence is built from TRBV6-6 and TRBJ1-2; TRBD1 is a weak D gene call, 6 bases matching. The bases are TGTGCCAGCAGTTACTCGCAGGGGTTCGGCTACACCTTC. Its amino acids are CASSYSQGFGYTF.